This T cell receptor beta chain was found in a study of T cell responses to AZD1222 COVID-19 vaccine. Notes on the study in general: Just 5 to 7 people given AZD1222 tested seropositive at baseline. Among the donors, most were white British and more were female, and clonal diversity was possibly underestimated. Dominant at 160-218 and 743-854, vaccine-associated CD4 TCRs also spanned spike.

The analysis combined second doses at about 4 or about 12 weeks. TCRdb's table, derived via immunoSEQ multiplex PCR, lists solely in-frame clones and lacks some. This sample has 90,000 to 120,000 clones; 80% to 95% occur once, and the top ten carry around 8.6%. Trimming stripped 0 bases from V and 5 bases from J, with 11 bases between. The V gene's germline CDR1 is MNHNS and CDR2 SASEGT. The CDR3 length is 14 residues. For this clone: What it recognizes is unknown.

This chain joins TRBV6-1 and TRBJ2-7; D gene ambiguous. Here the sequenced sample was peripheral blood, taken 28 days after the second AZD1222 dose. This TCR came from an adult who received the AZD1222 COVID-19 vaccine. The CDR3 coding sequence is TGTGCCAGCAGTGAAGCAGGCTCTGGGGACGAGCAGTACTTC. Translating it yields CASSEAGSGDEQYF.